This TCR beta chain originates from a study of shared clonotypes between healthy human individuals (TCRdb year 2020). Background for the entire study: A few men and two women, aged 18 to 49 years, made up the cohort. For each donor, CD4 naive and CD4 memory were each run on three plates, CD8 naive on two plates, and CD8 memory on one plate. To estimate repertoire size and how much clonotypes are shared between individuals, the study performed deep sequencing of blood TCR repertoires from a handful of healthy adults. To increase sequencing depth and limit assay-specific biases, different laboratories used diverse techniques to prepare libraries and sequence TCR repertoires. Per donor, leukapheresis produced somewhere between about 0.8 and 9.5 billion PBMCs.

Using the deep immunoSEQ assay, TCR CDR3 regions were amplified from genomic DNA by multiplex PCR. For each cell subset, the extracted genomic DNA was distributed evenly across all wells of several immunoSEQ 96-well plates, and each plate served as one replicate. Each replicate PCR for sorted subsets received approximately 220 ng genomic DNA, equal to about 29,000 T cell genomes. The purified libraries were quantified using a Qubit 3.0 fluorometer, sized with a Bioanalyzer 2100, and then quantified again using the KAPA Library Quantification kit. A separate single-read 150-cycle Illumina NextSeq 550 flow cell was used to sequence each immunoSEQ 96-well plate. Processing in the source paper ran as follows. Because the immunoSEQ output included only junctional sequences and no quality scores, the filtering could not be the same as the filtering used for full-length reads. Sequences were annotated with PyIR, a Python wrapper for IgBLAST v1.9, using IMGT germline references to assign V/J genes and CDR3. Reads with weak V/J assignments (E-value above 1e-6), missing CDR3, stop codons, out-of-frame junctions, or ambiguous translated residues were removed. V3J clonotypes were defined as sequences sharing an identical inferred V gene, J gene, and CDR3 amino acid sequence. Percentage overlap between repertoires was calculated by dividing the number of shared unique clonotypes by the size of the smaller repertoire. Repertoire richness was assessed with RTK rarefaction, the Chao1 estimator, and Recon v2.1 estimates of unobserved clonotypes. Generation probabilities for all TCRbeta clonotypes obtained by the gDNA method from a few donors were computed using OLGA. TCRdb took this table from immuneACCESS and kept in-frame rearrangements with V and J called. Such tables lack part of the clones; where checked against another copy, unresolved V genes explain under half of the gap, and the rest is unexplained. V, J and clone size are taken as reported in that table, and D and trimming were inferred from the DNA itself. The table for this sample lists about 1 million clones; around three quarters of them were counted only once. The ten largest clones represent under 0.65% of the sample.

Healthy HIV-negative adults with no recently reported acute infections or vaccinations were included as donors. All donors were Caucasian adults living in Nashville, Tennessee, USA. CD4+ T cells were enriched by magnetic negative selection, after which naive cells were positively selected on CD45RA and the negative fraction was taken as the memory subset. After blood collection by leukapheresis, PBMCs were isolated using Ficoll-Histopaque density gradient centrifugation and then cryopreserved in the vapor phase of liquid nitrogen. Analytical flow cytometry was used to check the purity and quantity of each magnetically sorted T cell population. From each sorted fraction, genomic DNA was isolated and quantified by UV absorbance on a Nanodrop 2000c. This clone came up a few times. Its antigen is currently not known. Base qualities are missing; no much larger clone stands one base away. This sample includes further DNA sequences coding for the same CDR3.

The CDR3, from cysteine to phenylalanine, totals 15 residues. Only the CDR3 part of the read is kept: 45 bases, read in frame from the first base. The junction shows trimming of 0 bases on V and 2 bases on J, plus 11 bases between the germline ends. In the germline V gene, CDR1 corresponds to SGHRS and CDR2 to YFSETQ. The paper's findings and limits, for the study overall: Higher generation probabilities were observed for clonotypes shared by all four sorted-subset donors than for non-shared clonotypes. Sampling was restricted to blood, and TCR repertoires in tissues likely differ from the TCR repertoires found in blood. Because the study included a small number of donors, the genetic and exposure-history diversity represented was limited. Across four donors, 4.5% to 6.5% of naive CD4, roughly 3.3% of naive CD8, 2.3% of memory CD4, and roughly 0.41% of memory CD8 clonotypes were shared. Based on pairwise subsampling, the degree of clonotype sharing among donors was expected to be affected by sequencing depth. Incomplete sequencing was indicated by rarefaction of sorted-subset datasets, despite the large sequencing depth. Estimated clonotype richness was generally larger for naive than for memory subsets.

Recombination linked TRBV5-1 to TRBJ2-5; no confident D gene assignment can be made. The TCR originated in a man between 18 and 29 years old in good health. Some clones in this sample may be carry-over from other donors' samples. Material: memory CD4+ T cells from PBMCs. The intended sense of this specimen's cell subset or site label: CD45RA-negative fraction. The CDR3 is CASSLVGTRQETQYF. The DNA sequence reads TGCGCCAGCAGCTTGGTGGGCACAAGACAAGAGACCCAGTACTTC.